The 3 T cell receptor beta chains below come from one sample, sequenced in a study of OX40 agonist ivuxolimab in advanced cancers. The data were produced by immunoSEQ multiplex PCR, yet TCRdb's version contains in-frame clones alone and is incomplete. Of roughly 62,000 clones in the sample, roughly 82% are singletons; the top ten hold around 2.7%. The source material was CD4+ or CD8+ T cells sorted from blood, sampled in a trial of the OX40 agonist ivuxolimab. The receptors come from an adult with an advanced solid tumor such as melanoma, head and neck, liver or kidney cancer.

V and J are TRBV28 and TRBJ2-3; the D call may be TRBD1 or TRBD2 (5 bases each). The CDR3 extends over 16 amino acids. The V end was cut by 6 bases, the J end by 0 bases, with 16 bases between. Germline V gene data show CDR1 as MDHEN and CDR2 as SYDVKM. CDR3 nucleotide sequence: TGTGCCAGCAGGCTGGGTGGGGGAACTAGCACAGATACGCAGTATTTT. It specifies CASRLGGGTSTDTQYF.

CDR3 sequence: CASTRGGGTYGYTF. DNA for the CDR3: TGTGCCAGCACTCGGGGAGGGGGCACCTATGGCTACACCTTC. V gene TRBV28 combines with J gene TRBJ1-2; 7 positions agree with TRBD1. With V trimmed by 7 bases and J by 4 bases, 9 bases remained unmatched. This CDR3 comprises 14 residues. Germline assignment: CDR1 MDHEN and CDR2 SYDVKM.

This chain's CDR3 is CASSSTGGRSTDTQYF. The CDR3 bases are TGTGCCAGCAGTTCAACGGGGGGGCGGAGCACAGATACGCAGTATTTT. The chain uses TRBV6-5 and TRBJ2-3, with TRBD2 matching 8 bases. CDR3 length: 16 residues. Looked up from germline, CDR1 is MNHEY and CDR2 is SVGAGI. V trimming: 4 bases; J trimming: 0 bases; junction bases outside the gene matches: 6.